The source of this TCR beta chain is a study of T cell repertoires in cytomegalovirus infection. Study as a whole: Public TCR beta signature analysis indicated the presence of both CMV infection and matching HLA type.

This clonotype was detected only a few times. Antigen specificity is unknown. Germline CDR1 is SGHDN and CDR2 is FVKESK. The length of the CDR3 is 19 residues. V was pared by 0 bases and J by 5 bases, with 20 bases between. TCRdb called the reads again in MiXCR, with one record for every CDR3 protein. The sample yields about 830,000 distinct CDR3 sequences, around a third seen once. This clonotype was sampled from a human donor in good health (CMV status not recorded). Some clones in this sample may be carry-over from other donors' samples. The gene calls are TRBV14 and TRBJ2-6, with unresolved D. Source: cultured CD8+ T cells from PBMCs, taken from culture after CMV antigen stimulation. The CDR3 region has the DNA TGTGCCAGCAGCCAAGATGTGGCGAGGTGGGTCGACAGGGCCAACGTCCTGACTTTC. It translates to CASSQDVARWVDRANVLTF.